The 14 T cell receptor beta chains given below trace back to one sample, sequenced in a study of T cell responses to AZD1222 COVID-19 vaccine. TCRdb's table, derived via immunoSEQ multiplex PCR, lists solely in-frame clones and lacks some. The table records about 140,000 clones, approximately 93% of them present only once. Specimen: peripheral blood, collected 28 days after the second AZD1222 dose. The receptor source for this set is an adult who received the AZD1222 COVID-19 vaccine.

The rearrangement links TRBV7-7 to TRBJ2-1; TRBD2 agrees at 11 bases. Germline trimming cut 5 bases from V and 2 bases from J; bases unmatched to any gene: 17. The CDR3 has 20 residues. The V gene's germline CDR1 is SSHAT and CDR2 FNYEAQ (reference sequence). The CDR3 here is CASSALRSPSGRSTYNEQFF. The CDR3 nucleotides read TGTGCCAGCAGCGCCCTACGATCGCCTAGCGGGAGGTCCACCTACAATGAGCAGTTCTTC.

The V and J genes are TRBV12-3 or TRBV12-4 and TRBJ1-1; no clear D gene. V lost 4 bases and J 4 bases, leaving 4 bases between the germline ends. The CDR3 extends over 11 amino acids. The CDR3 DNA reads TGTGCCAGCAGTTCATCCACTGAAGCTTTCTTT. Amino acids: CASSSSTEAFF.

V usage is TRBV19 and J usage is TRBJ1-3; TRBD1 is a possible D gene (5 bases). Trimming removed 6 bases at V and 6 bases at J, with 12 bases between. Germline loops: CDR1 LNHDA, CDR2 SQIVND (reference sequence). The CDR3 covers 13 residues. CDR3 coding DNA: TGTGCCAGTAGAGTGGCAGGACAAAACACCATATATTTT. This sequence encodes CASRVAGQNTIYF.

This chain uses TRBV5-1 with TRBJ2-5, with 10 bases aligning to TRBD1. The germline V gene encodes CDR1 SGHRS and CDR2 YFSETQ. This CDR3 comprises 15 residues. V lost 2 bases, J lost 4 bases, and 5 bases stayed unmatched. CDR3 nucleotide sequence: TGCGCCAGCAGCTTCCAGAGACAGGGGGCAGAGACCCAGTACTTC. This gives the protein CASSFQRQGAETQYF.

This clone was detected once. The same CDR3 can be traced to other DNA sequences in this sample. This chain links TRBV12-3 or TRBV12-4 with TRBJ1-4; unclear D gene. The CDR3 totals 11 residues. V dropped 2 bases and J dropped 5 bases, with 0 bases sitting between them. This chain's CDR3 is CASSLNEKLFF. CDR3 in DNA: TGTGCCAGCAGTTTAAATGAAAAACTGTTTTTT.

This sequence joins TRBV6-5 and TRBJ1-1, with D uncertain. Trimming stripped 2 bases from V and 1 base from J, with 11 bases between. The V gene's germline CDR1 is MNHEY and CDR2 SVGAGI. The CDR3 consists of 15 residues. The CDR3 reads CASSYGKGGNTEAFF. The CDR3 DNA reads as TGTGCCAGCAGTTACGGAAAGGGTGGGAACACTGAAGCTTTCTTT.

As DNA, the CDR3 is TGTGCCAGCAGCTCCAGGGGGTTAGCGGGGACAGATACGCAGTATTTT. It yields the protein CASSSRGLAGTDTQYF. The chain recombines TRBV11-2 with TRBJ2-3, with a possible D match to TRBD2 (8 bases). Germline assignment: CDR1 SGHAT and CDR2 FQNNGV. The CDR3 totals 16 residues. V gave up 4 bases and J gave up 3 bases, with 17 bases separating them. Full variable domain (rest looked up from reference TRBV11-2 and TRBJ2-3): EAGVAQSPRYKIIEKRQSVAFWCNPISGHATLYWYQQILGQGPKLLIQFQNNGVVDDSQLPKDRFSAERLKGVDSTLKIQPAKLEDSAVYLCASSSRGLAGTDTQYFGPGTRLTVL.

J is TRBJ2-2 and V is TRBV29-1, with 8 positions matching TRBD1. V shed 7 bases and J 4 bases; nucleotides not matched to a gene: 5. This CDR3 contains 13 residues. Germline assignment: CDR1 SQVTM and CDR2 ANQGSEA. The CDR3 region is CSGRTGSTGELFF. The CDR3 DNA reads TGCAGCGGGAGGACAGGGTCCACCGGGGAGCTGTTTTTT.

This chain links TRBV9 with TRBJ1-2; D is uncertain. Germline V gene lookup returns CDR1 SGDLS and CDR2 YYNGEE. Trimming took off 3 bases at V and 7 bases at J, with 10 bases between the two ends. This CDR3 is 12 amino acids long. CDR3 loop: CASSADGGGYTF. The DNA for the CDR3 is TGTGCCAGCAGCGCCGATGGTGGTGGCTACACCTTC.

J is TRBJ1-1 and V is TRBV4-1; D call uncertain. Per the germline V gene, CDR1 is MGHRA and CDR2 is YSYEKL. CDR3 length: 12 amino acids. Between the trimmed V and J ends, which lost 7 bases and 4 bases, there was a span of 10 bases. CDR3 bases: TGCGCCAGCACCGGGCCCACCACTGAAGCTTTCTTT. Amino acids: CASTGPTTEAFF.

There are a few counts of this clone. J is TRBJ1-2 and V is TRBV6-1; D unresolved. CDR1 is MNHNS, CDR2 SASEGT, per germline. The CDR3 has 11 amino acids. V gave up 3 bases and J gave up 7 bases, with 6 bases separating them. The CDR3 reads CASSEGGGYTF. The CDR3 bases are TGTGCCAGCAGTGAGGGCGGTGGCTACACCTTC.

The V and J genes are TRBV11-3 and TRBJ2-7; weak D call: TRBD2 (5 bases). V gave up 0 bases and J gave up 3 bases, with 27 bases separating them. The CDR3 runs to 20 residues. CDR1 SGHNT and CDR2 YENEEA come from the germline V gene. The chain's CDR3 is CASSLERLGQASRVNYEQYF. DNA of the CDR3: TGTGCCAGCAGCTTAGAGCGGTTAGGGCAGGCGTCGAGGGTAAACTACGAGCAGTACTTC.

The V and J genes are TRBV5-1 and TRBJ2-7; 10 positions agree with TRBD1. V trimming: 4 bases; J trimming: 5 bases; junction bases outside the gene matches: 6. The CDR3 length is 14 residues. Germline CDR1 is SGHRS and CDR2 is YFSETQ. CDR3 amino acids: CASSPRTGGNEQYF. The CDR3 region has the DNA TGCGCCAGCAGCCCGAGGACAGGGGGAAACGAGCAGTACTTC.

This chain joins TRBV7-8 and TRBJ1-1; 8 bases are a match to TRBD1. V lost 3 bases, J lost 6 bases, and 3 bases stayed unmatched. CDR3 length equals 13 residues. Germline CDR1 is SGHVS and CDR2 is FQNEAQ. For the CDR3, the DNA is TGTGCCAGCAGCTTCGACAGGGGTCCTGAAGCTTTCTTT. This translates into CASSFDRGPEAFF.